This T cell receptor (beta chain) was captured in a study of Tregs in tolerant kidney transplant recipients. Study results and caveats: The small number of patients limits these findings pending further validation.

Only in-frame clones appear in the TCRdb table, and some are missing; sequencing was by immunoSEQ multiplex PCR. Its table records roughly 30,000 clones. Trimming cost V 2 bases and J 2 bases; bases outside gene matches: 3. Per germline, CDR1 MNHNS and CDR2 SASEGT. The CDR3 sequence is 14 residues long. Comments on this clone: The antigen is unknown. The sequenced fragment ends 3 residues before the CDR3 boundary, so the rest is inferred from the germline J gene.

Unstimulated Tregs (CD4+CD25+CD127-) and CD4+CD25- non-Tregs were sorted from PBMCs. The sample in question was CD8+ T cells from blood, obtained before the transplant. The V call is TRBV6-1, the J call TRBJ2-7; 7 bases are shared with TRBD1. This TCR was sampled from a human donor who received a combined kidney and bone marrow transplant. CDR3 amino acids: CASSERGQTYEQYF. The covered CDR3 bases are TGTGCCAGCAGTGAAAGGGGGCAGACCTACGAG.